This T cell receptor (beta chain) is from a study of identical twins. This clonotype was counted between two and nine times. Antigen unknown. At one end the junction does not follow the germline gene, possibly because of a read error. Template switching added a universal primer site, and cDNA bore unique molecular identifiers. TCRdb reprocessed the 5' RACE reads via MiXCR and lists one record per CDR3 protein. The data contain some 600,000 distinct CDR3 sequences, around 7.4% of them singletons. The donor group consisted entirely of healthy Caucasians. Study-level findings and limits: Conclusions came from cross-sectional statistical analysis, not from following the same donors.

The germline V gene encodes CDR1 MGHRA and CDR2 YSYEKL. The CDR3 extends over 13 amino acids. The sample was also linked to a second study, of yellow fever vaccine responses in identical twins. As that report states: Twins' vaccine T cell responses reportedly seemed partly convergent and partly personalized.

V and J are TRBV4-1 and TRBJ2-1; TRBD2 agrees at 7 bases. The sequence derives from a woman under 30 in good health. The specimen sequenced was PBMCs. CDR3 in DNA: TGCGCCAGCAGCCAAGATCAGTGGCGGGAGCGGCTCTTC. It yields the protein CASSQDQWRERLF.